These T cell receptor beta chains were read from a single sample in a study of shared clonotypes between healthy human individuals. Profiled with immunoSEQ multiplex PCR; TCRdb holds only in-frame clones, not every one. The data contain approximately 1,000,000 clones, 75% to 80% of them singletons. Sequencing was carried out using memory CD4+ T cells from PBMCs. The receptor set was obtained from a man younger than 30 in good health. Some clones in this sample may be carry-over from other donors' samples. Each CDR3 is given with its conserved first and last residue. A D gene is named only where the DNA matches it firmly. Part of the rows lack a size; the others show once, few, many or a class for expanded clones.

clone_size | j_call | d_call | v_call | cdr3_aa | cdr3_nt
few | TRBJ2-1 | NA | TRBV29-1 | CSVEVHRSLTQNNEQFF | TGCAGCGTTGAAGTGCATCGGTCCCTTACTCAAAACAATGAGCAGTTCTTC
NA | TRBJ2-1 | TRBD2 | TRBV7-3 | CASSQTLAGGNEQFF | TGTGCCAGCAGCCAAACCCTAGCGGGAGGTAATGAGCAGTTCTTC
NA | TRBJ2-5 | NA | TRBV13 | CASSRRQGGETQYF | TGTGCCAGCAGCAGGCGACAAGGGGGAGAGACCCAGTACTTC
NA | TRBJ1-5 | NA | TRBV11-2 | CASSLFVDQPQHF | TGTGCCAGCAGCTTATTCGTCGATCAGCCCCAGCATTTT
NA | TRBJ2-7 | NA | TRBV29-1 | CSVAGAGYEQYF | TGCAGCGTTGCAGGGGCCGGCTACGAGCAGTACTTC
NA | TRBJ1-2 | NA | TRBV19 | CASSIAAARGYGYTF | TGTGCCAGTAGTATAGCGGCGGCTAGGGGCTATGGCTACACCTTC
NA | TRBJ2-7 | TRBD2 | TRBV5-1 | CASSSGLAGSNEQYF | TGCGCCAGCAGCTCGGGACTAGCGGGATCTAACGAGCAGTACTTC
NA | TRBJ1-5 | NA | TRBV7-2 | CASSLGRGQPQHF | TGTGCCAGCAGCTTAGGGCGGGGTCAGCCCCAGCATTTT
NA | TRBJ2-5 | NA | TRBV7-8 | CASSLEDLTQETQYF | TGTGCCAGCAGCTTAGAGGACCTGACTCAAGAGACCCAGTACTTC
NA | TRBJ2-7 | NA | TRBV15 | CATQPGRGRYEQYF | TGTGCCACCCAGCCCGGCCGGGGGCGCTACGAGCAGTACTTC
NA | TRBJ2-7 | TRBD2 | TRBV5-4 | CASSFQTSGGALEQYF | TGTGCCAGCAGCTTCCAAACTAGCGGTGGGGCCCTCGAGCAGTACTTC
NA | TRBJ2-5 | NA | TRBV7-2 | CASNDLGETQYF | TGTGCCAGCAATGACTTAGGCGAGACCCAGTACTTC
NA | TRBJ2-1 | TRBD2 | TRBV10-3 | CAIRTLAGVRRGKDEQFF | TGTGCCATCAGGACACTAGCGGGAGTCAGGCGAGGGAAGGATGAGCAGTTCTTC
NA | TRBJ2-2 | NA | TRBV4-2 | CASSQETAGELFF | TGTGCCAGCAGCCAAGAAACCGCCGGGGAGCTGTTTTTT
NA | TRBJ1-5 | NA | TRBV9 | CASSVGGLEGQPQHF | TGTGCCAGCAGCGTAGGAGGGTTAGAGGGTCAGCCCCAGCATTTT
NA | TRBJ2-3 | NA | TRBV11-2 | CASRGGRGMDLTDTQYF | TGTGCCAGCAGAGGGGGCCGCGGGATGGATCTCACAGATACGCAGTATTTT
NA | TRBJ2-7 | TRBD1 | TRBV9 | CASSPAGTGSYEQYF | TGTGCCAGCAGCCCGGCTGGGACAGGGTCCTACGAGCAGTACTTC
NA | TRBJ2-7 | TRBD2 | TRBV5-1 | CASSSGLVDYEQYF | TGCGCCAGCAGCTCAGGACTAGTCGACTACGAGCAGTACTTC
NA | TRBJ1-2 | NA | TRBV19 | CASSIGALNVGGYTF | TGTGCCAGTAGTATAGGAGCCCTCAACGTGGGGGGCTACACCTTC
NA | TRBJ2-7 | TRBD2 | TRBV14 | CASSQGLAGTYEQYF | TGTGCCAGCAGCCAAGGGCTAGCGGGTACCTACGAGCAGTACTTC
NA | TRBJ2-5 | NA | TRBV5-4 | CASSLTGQAQYF | TGTGCCAGCAGCTTGACAGGGCAGGCCCAGTACTTC
NA | TRBJ1-1 | TRBD1 | TRBV28 | CASRVDRETHTEAFF | TGTGCCAGCAGGGTGGACAGGGAGACGCACACTGAAGCTTTCTTT
NA | TRBJ2-3 | TRBD2 | TRBV30 | CAWSVRLAGPDTQYF | TGTGCCTGGAGTGTACGACTAGCGGGACCAGATACGCAGTATTTT
NA | TRBJ2-3 | NA | TRBV18 | CASSPSVGSGTDTQYF | TGTGCCAGCTCCCCATCGGTAGGGAGTGGAACAGATACGCAGTATTTT
NA | TRBJ1-2 | NA | TRBV7-2 | CASSFAFGYRHGYTF | TGTGCCAGCAGCTTCGCTTTTGGATATAGACATGGCTACACCTTC
NA | TRBJ2-2 | NA | TRBV28 | CASSLAGSSTGELFF | TGTGCCAGCAGTTTGGCAGGTTCGTCCACCGGGGAGCTGTTTTTT
NA | TRBJ2-7 | NA | TRBV6-5 | CASSYIRAGIYEQYF | TGTGCCAGCAGTTATATTCGGGCAGGGATATACGAGCAGTACTTC
once | TRBJ1-4 | NA | TRBV20-1 | CSASPNEKLFF | TGCAGTGCTAGTCCTAATGAAAAACTGTTTTTT
NA | TRBJ2-5 | TRBD2 | TRBV7-3 | CASSFTSGGQETQYF | TGTGCCAGCAGCTTTACTAGCGGGGGACAAGAGACCCAGTACTTC
few | TRBJ1-5 | NA | TRBV6-1 | CASRSNSNQPQHF | TGTGCCAGCAGGAGCAATAGCAATCAGCCCCAGCATTTT
NA | TRBJ2-1 | TRBD2 | TRBV10-3 | CAISRTSGRGNEQFF | TGTGCCATCAGCCGGACTAGCGGGAGGGGGAATGAGCAGTTCTTC
NA | TRBJ1-2 | TRBD1 | TRBV28 | CASSLPAGQGYGYTF | TGTGCCAGCAGTTTACCCGCAGGACAGGGCTATGGCTACACCTTC
once | TRBJ1-1 | TRBD1 | TRBV5-8 | CASSLQGATEAFF | TGTGCCAGCAGCTTGCAGGGGGCCACTGAAGCTTTCTTT
NA | TRBJ2-3 | TRBD1 | TRBV6-1 | CASSVGQGADTQYF | TGTGCCAGCAGTGTTGGACAGGGAGCAGATACGCAGTATTTT
NA | TRBJ1-5 | NA | TRBV15 | CATSRAGNPGGNQPQHF | TGTGCCACCAGCAGAGCGGGTAATCCGGGGGGCAATCAGCCCCAGCATTTT